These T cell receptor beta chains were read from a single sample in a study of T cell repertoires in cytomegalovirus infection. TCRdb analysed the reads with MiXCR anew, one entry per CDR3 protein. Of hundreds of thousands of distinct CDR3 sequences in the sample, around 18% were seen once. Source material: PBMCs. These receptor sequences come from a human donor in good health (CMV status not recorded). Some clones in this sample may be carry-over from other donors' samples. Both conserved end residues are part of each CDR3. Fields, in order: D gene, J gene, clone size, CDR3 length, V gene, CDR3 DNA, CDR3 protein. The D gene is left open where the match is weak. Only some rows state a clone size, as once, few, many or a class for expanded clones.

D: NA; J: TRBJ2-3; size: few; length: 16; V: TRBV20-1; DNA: TGCAGTGCCCTCTCTCTCCGGGGGCCTTCTGGAGATACGCAGTATTTT; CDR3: CSALSLRGPSGDTQYF
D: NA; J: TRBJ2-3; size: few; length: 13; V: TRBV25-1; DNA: TGTGCCAGCAGGGGTTCAGGGGTGGATACGCAGTATTTT; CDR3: CASRGSGVDTQYF
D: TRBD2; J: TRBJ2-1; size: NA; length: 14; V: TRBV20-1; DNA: TGCAGTGCTAGAGCGGGAGGAGCCTACAATGAGCAGTTCTTC; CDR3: CSARAGGAYNEQFF
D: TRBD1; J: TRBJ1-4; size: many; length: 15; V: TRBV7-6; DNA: TGTGCCAGCAGCCTGGGACAGGGAGGTGGAGAAAAACTGTTTTTT; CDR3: CASSLGQGGGEKLFF
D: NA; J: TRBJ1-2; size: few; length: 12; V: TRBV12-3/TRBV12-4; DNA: TGTGCCAGCGGACAGTCAAACTATGGCTACACCTTC; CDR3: CASGQSNYGYTF
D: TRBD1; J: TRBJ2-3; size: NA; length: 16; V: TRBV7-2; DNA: TGTGCCAGCAGCTTGGGGACAGGGATCCTCACAGATACGCAGTATTTT; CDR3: CASSLGTGILTDTQYF
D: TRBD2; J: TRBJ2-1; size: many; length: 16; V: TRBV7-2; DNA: TGTGCCAGCAGCTTAGAGAGACTAGCGGGAGCCCATGAGCAGTTCTTC; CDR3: CASSLERLAGAHEQFF
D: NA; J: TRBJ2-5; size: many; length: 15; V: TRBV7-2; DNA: TGTGCCAGCAGCTTGAGGCGGGCTCACGGGGAGACCCAGTACTTC; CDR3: CASSLRRAHGETQYF
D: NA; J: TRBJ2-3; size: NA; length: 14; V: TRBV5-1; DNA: TGCGCCAGCAGCTTGTCCGATACCACAGATACGCAGTATTTT; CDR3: CASSLSDTTDTQYF
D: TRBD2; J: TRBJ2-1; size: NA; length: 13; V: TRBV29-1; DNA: TGCAGCGTTGGGACTAGCGGTCACAATGAGCAGTTCTTC; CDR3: CSVGTSGHNEQFF
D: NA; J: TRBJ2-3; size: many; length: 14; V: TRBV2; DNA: TGTGCCAGCAGTGAAGAGTACATCACAGATACGCAGTATTTT; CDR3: CASSEEYITDTQYF
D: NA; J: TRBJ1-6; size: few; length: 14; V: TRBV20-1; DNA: TGCAGTGCTAGGACTGACAGTCATAATTCACCCCTCCACTTT; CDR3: CSARTDSHNSPLHF
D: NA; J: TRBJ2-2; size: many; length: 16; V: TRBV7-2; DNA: TGTGCCAGCAGCTCCCGAGGGGGGGGAGGAACCGGGGAGCTGTTTTTT; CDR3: CASSSRGGGGTGELFF
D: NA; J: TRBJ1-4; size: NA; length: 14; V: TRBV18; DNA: TGTGCCAGCTCACCGACAGGATCGTATGAAAAACTGTTTTTT; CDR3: CASSPTGSYEKLFF
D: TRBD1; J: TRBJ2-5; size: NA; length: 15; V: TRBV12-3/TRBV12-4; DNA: TGTGCCAGCAGCGGAACCGGGACAGGACAAGAGACCCAGTACTTC; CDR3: CASSGTGTGQETQYF
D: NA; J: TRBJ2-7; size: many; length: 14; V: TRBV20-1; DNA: TGCAGTGCTCTGCTAGTTGGGGGGCACTACGAGCAGTACTTC; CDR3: CSALLVGGHYEQYF
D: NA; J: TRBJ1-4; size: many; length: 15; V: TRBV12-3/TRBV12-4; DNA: TGTGCCAGCGGATGGACGGGGGCAACTAATGAAAAACTGTTTTTT; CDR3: CASGWTGATNEKLFF
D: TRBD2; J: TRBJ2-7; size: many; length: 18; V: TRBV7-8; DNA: TGTGCCAGCAGAGCCCAAGGTTCCTCCGGGACTAGCTACTACGAGCAGTACTTC; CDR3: CASRAQGSSGTSYYEQYF
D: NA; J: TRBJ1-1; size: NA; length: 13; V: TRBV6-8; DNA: TGTGCCAGCAGGGCAGGCCTGAACACTGAAGCTTTCTTT; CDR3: CASRAGLNTEAFF
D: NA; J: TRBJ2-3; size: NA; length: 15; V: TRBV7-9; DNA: TGTGCCAGCAGCTTCGGCGCGGGGAACACAGATACGCAGTATTTT; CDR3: CASSFGAGNTDTQYF
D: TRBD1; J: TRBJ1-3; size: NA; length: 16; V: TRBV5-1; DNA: TGCGCCAGCAGCTCCGGACAGGGTGGAGCTGGAAACACCATATATTTT; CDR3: CASSSGQGGAGNTIYF
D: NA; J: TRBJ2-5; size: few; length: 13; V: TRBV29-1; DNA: TGCAGCGTTGATTCGGGGAAGGGCGAGACCCAGTACTTC; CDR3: CSVDSGKGETQYF
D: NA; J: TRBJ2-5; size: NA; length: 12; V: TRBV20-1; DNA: TGCAGTGAGAGGGGGACCCTCGAGACCCAGTACTTC; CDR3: CSERGTLETQYF